These T cell receptor beta chains were read from a single sample in a study of blood T cell repertoires in COVID-19. Produced via immunoSEQ multiplex PCR; TCRdb's table is partial and in-frame only. In the table there are over 250,000 clones, 85% of which are singletons. Sequenced: peripheral blood. Receptors originate from a human donor in a cohort sampled during active COVID-19. CDR3s include the opening cysteine and the closing phenylalanine or tryptophan. D genes are given only for firm matches. Only some rows state a clone size, as once, few, many or a class for expanded clones.

>TRBJ1-2|TRBV27|NA|NA
CASSPRRGSNYGYTF
TGTGCCAGCAGTCCCCGAAGGGGATCTAACTATGGCTACACCTTC
>TRBJ2-7|TRBV6-4|NA|NA
CASGGARVRAEQYF
TGTGCCAGCGGCGGGGCCCGGGTTAGGGCCGAGCAGTACTTC
>TRBJ1-1|TRBV4-1|NA|NA
CASSQEDLWSTEAFF
TGCGCCAGCAGCCAAGAGGATCTCTGGAGCACTGAAGCTTTCTTT
>TRBJ2-3|TRBV5-1|NA|TRBD2
CASSLAGPQGDTQYF
TGCGCCAGCAGCCTAGCGGGACCCCAAGGAGATACGCAGTATTTT
>TRBJ2-7|TRBV30|NA|TRBD2
CAWSRAGGGQREQYF
TGTGCCTGGAGTAGAGCGGGAGGGGGACAACGCGAGCAGTACTTC
>TRBJ2-5|TRBV29-1|NA|TRBD2
CSGVPRLAQETQYF
TGCAGCGGGGTTCCTCGACTAGCGCAAGAGACCCAGTACTTC
>TRBJ2-4|TRBV28|NA|NA
CASSLTPGLNIQYF
TGTGCCAGCAGTTTGACCCCGGGATTAAACATTCAGTACTTC
>TRBJ2-4|TRBV21-1|NA|NA
CARAVSGLAGVKNIQYF
TGTGCCAGAGCCGTATCTGGACTAGCGGGAGTCAAAAACATTCAGTACTTC
>TRBJ2-1|TRBV12-3/TRBV12-4|NA|NA
CASSFPHRDEQFF
TGTGCCAGCAGTTTCCCCCACAGGGATGAGCAGTTCTTC
>TRBJ2-1|TRBV7-9|NA|TRBD2
CASSDRAGGVHNEQFF
TGTGCCAGCAGCGACCGAGCGGGAGGGGTACACAATGAGCAGTTCTTC
>TRBJ2-7|TRBV7-9|NA|TRBD1
CASSRDSLNEQYF
TGTGCCAGCAGCCGGGACAGTTTGAACGAGCAGTACTTC
>TRBJ1-2|TRBV5-4|NA|NA
CASSFGGPQTNYGYTF
TGTGCCAGCAGCTTCGGGGGGCCACAAACTAACTATGGCTACACCTTC
>TRBJ1-1|TRBV10-3|few|TRBD1
CAIRDLGQGHTEAFF
TGTGCCATCAGAGATCTAGGACAGGGGCACACTGAAGCTTTCTTT
>TRBJ2-5|TRBV11-2|NA|NA
CASSFHRAETQYF
TGTGCCAGCAGCTTCCACAGGGCTGAGACCCAGTACTTC
>TRBJ2-1|TRBV9|NA|NA
CASSQPPGLNEQFF
TGTGCCAGCAGCCAGCCCCCGGGACTGAATGAGCAGTTCTTC
>TRBJ2-6|TRBV19|NA|NA
CASSIWSSGANVLTF
TGTGCCAGTAGTATATGGAGCTCTGGGGCCAACGTCCTGACTTTC
>TRBJ2-5|TRBV11-2|NA|NA
CASSIGLEETQYF
TGTGCCAGCAGCATCGGTCTAGAAGAGACCCAGTACTTC
>TRBJ2-3|TRBV10-3|NA|TRBD2
CAISGTSGSGTDTQYF
TGTGCCATCTCGGGGACTAGCGGGAGTGGCACAGATACGCAGTATTTT
>TRBJ2-4|TRBV11-2|once|TRBD2
CASSQGLAGLAKNIQYF
TGTGCCAGCAGCCAGGGACTAGCGGGCCTAGCCAAAAACATTCAGTACTTC
>TRBJ1-2|TRBV6-5|NA|NA
CASRSRQAANYGYTF
TGTGCCAGCAGAAGCCGACAGGCAGCTAACTATGGCTACACCTTC
>TRBJ1-3|TRBV28|NA|NA
CASSSQGNTIYF
TGTGCCAGCAGTTCTCAGGGAAACACCATATATTTT
>TRBJ1-2|TRBV5-4|NA|NA
CASSSGQIYGYTF
TGTGCCAGCAGCTCAGGACAGATATATGGCTACACCTTC
>TRBJ2-3|TRBV27|many|NA
CASRRRETSTDTQYF
TGTGCCAGCAGACGGAGGGAGACTAGCACAGATACGCAGTATTTT
>TRBJ2-5|TRBV5-6|NA|NA
CASSLAAGARRDF
TGTGCCAGCAGCTTGGCCGCCGGGGCGAGGAGGGACTTC
>TRBJ2-2|TRBV24-1|few|NA
CATSDTLGGGELFF
TGTGCCACCAGTGACACGCTGGGGGGCGGGGAGCTGTTTTTT
>TRBJ2-6|TRBV10-3|NA|TRBD1
CAISDIQGTTSGANVLTF
TGTGCCATCAGTGATATACAGGGGACAACCTCTGGGGCCAACGTCCTGACTTTC
>TRBJ2-1|TRBV3-1/TRBV3-2|NA|TRBD2
CASSQPGTSGNFEQFF
TGTGCCAGCAGCCAACCCGGGACTAGCGGGAATTTTGAGCAGTTCTTC
>TRBJ2-6|TRBV18|NA|NA
CASTGGPGANVLTF
TGTGCCAGCACCGGAGGACCTGGGGCCAACGTCCTGACTTTC
>TRBJ2-1|TRBV27|NA|NA
CASRRTQYSYNEQFF
TGTGCCAGCAGGCGGACTCAATACTCCTACAATGAGCAGTTCTTC
>TRBJ1-1|TRBV9|NA|NA
CASSPQGGGMNTEAFF
TGTGCCAGCAGTCCCCAAGGGGGGGGGATGAACACTGAAGCTTTCTTT
>TRBJ2-1|TRBV5-1|once|TRBD1
CASSVGQAPYNEQFF
TGCGCCAGCAGCGTGGGACAGGCCCCTTACAATGAGCAGTTCTTC
>TRBJ2-3|TRBV3-1/TRBV3-2|NA|NA
CASNRRASDTQYF
TGTGCCAGCAACCGGAGGGCCTCAGATACGCAGTATTTT
>TRBJ2-7|TRBV15|NA|NA
CATSLGETVQGQYF
TGTGCCACCAGCCTCGGGGAAACAGTGCAAGGGCAGTACTTC
>TRBJ2-7|TRBV20-1|NA|TRBD2
CSASAGVGSEQYF
TGCAGTGCTAGTGCGGGAGTTGGTTCCGAGCAGTACTTC
>TRBJ2-1|TRBV7-2|NA|TRBD2
CASSLHGTSGIDEQFF
TGTGCCAGCAGCTTACATGGGACTAGCGGGATAGATGAGCAGTTCTTC
>TRBJ2-3|TRBV28|NA|TRBD2
CASSGLAGSGRTDTQYF
TGTGCCAGCTCCGGACTAGCGGGATCAGGTAGAACAGATACGCAGTATTTT
>TRBJ2-7|TRBV12-3/TRBV12-4|NA|NA
CASSLIGAYEQYF
TGTGCCAGCAGTTTGATCGGGGCCTACGAGCAGTACTTC
>TRBJ2-7|TRBV11-2|NA|TRBD2
CASSPTSGGYEQYF
TGTGCCAGCAGCCCTACTAGCGGGGGGTACGAGCAGTACTTC
>TRBJ1-4|TRBV15|NA|NA
CATSARRTTNEKLFF
TGTGCCACCAGCGCCCGGAGGACAACTAATGAAAAACTGTTTTTT
>TRBJ2-1|TRBV11-2|NA|TRBD2
CASSLVSGRAYNEQFF
TGTGCCAGCAGCTTAGTTAGCGGGAGGGCTTACAATGAGCAGTTCTTC
>TRBJ2-3|TRBV7-9|NA|NA
CASSTGSDRTDTQYF
TGTGCCAGCAGCACCGGGAGCGATCGCACAGATACGCAGTATTTT
>TRBJ2-3|TRBV5-1|NA|NA
CASSPRLVNTDTQYF
TGCGCCAGCAGCCCAAGACTAGTGAACACAGATACGCAGTATTTT
>TRBJ2-1|TRBV7-9|NA|NA
CASSLSGPEQFF
TGTGCCAGCAGCTTGTCAGGGCCTGAGCAGTTCTTC
>TRBJ2-5|TRBV7-2|NA|NA
CASSLDGSGETQYF
TGTGCCAGCAGCTTAGACGGGAGTGGGGAGACCCAGTACTTC
>TRBJ1-2|TRBV7-2|few|TRBD1
CASSLAGQGVAYGYTF
TGTGCCAGCAGCTTAGCGGGACAGGGGGTAGCCTATGGCTACACCTTC
>TRBJ1-4|TRBV28|NA|NA
CASIGGEKLFF
TGTGCCAGCATTGGGGGGGAAAAACTGTTTTTT
>TRBJ1-2|TRBV5-1|NA|NA
CASSGGPGQNYGYTF
TGCGCCAGCAGCGGAGGACCGGGACAAAACTATGGCTACACCTTC
>TRBJ1-2|TRBV7-9|NA|NA
CASSKHETQANYGYTF
TGTGCCAGCAGCAAACACGAAACCCAAGCTAACTATGGCTACACCTTC
>TRBJ1-1|TRBV29-1|few|TRBD1
CSVSRTGMNTEAFF
TGCAGCGTATCCCGGACAGGAATGAACACTGAAGCTTTCTTT
>TRBJ1-1|TRBV2|NA|NA
CASSEAAFEAFF
TGTGCCAGCAGTGAAGCGGCCTTTGAAGCTTTCTTT
>TRBJ2-2|TRBV19|NA|NA
CASSKWVVGVPGELFF
TGTGCCAGTAGTAAGTGGGTAGTTGGAGTTCCCGGGGAGCTGTTTTTT
>TRBJ1-1|TRBV11-1|NA|NA
CASSLGGYPEAFF
TGTGCCAGCAGCTTAGGGGGCTACCCTGAAGCTTTCTTT
>TRBJ1-6|TRBV21-1|NA|NA
CASSKGEFQGRGYRNSPLHF
TGTGCCAGCAGCAAAGGGGAATTTCAGGGCCGAGGATATAGAAATTCACCCCTCCACTTT
>TRBJ1-1|TRBV3-1/TRBV3-2|few|NA
CASSNRVDTEAFF
TGTGCCAGCAGCAACAGGGTGGACACTGAAGCTTTCTTT
>TRBJ1-5|TRBV28|NA|TRBD1
CASSMSGGGSNQPQHF
TGTGCCAGCAGTATGTCAGGGGGTGGTAGCAATCAGCCCCAGCATTTT